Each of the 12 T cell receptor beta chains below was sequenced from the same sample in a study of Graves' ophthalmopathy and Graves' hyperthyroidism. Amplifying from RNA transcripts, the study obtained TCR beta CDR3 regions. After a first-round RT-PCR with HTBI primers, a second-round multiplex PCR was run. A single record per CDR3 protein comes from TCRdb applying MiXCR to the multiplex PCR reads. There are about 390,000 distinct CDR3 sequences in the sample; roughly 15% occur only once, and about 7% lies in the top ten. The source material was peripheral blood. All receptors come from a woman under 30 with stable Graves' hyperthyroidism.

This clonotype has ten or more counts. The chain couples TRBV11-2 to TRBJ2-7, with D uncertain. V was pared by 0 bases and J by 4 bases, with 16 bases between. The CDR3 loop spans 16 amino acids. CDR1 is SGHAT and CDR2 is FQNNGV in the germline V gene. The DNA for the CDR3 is TGTGCCAGCAGCTTAGATCTTGGGTTTTCCCTTTACGAGCAGTACTTC. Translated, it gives CASSLDLGFSLYEQYF.

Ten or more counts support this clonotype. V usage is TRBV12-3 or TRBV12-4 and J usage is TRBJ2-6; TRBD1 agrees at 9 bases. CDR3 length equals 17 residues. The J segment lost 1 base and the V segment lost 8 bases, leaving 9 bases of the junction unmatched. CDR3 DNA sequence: TGTGCCAGCCAACAGGGGGCGAGATCTTCTGGGGCCAACGTCCTGACTTTC. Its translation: CASQQGARSSGANVLTF.

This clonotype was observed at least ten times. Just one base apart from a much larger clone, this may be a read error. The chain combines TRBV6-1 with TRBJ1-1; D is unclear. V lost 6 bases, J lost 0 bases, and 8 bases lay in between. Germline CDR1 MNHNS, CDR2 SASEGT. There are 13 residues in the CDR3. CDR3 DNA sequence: TGTGCCAGCAGGTTTACAGTGAACACTGAAGCTTTCTTT. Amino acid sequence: CASRFTVNTEAFF.

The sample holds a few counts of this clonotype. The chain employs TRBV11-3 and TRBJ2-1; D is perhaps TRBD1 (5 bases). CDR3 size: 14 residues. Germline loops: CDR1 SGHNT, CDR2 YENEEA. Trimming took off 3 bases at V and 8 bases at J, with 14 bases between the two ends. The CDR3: CASSFGAARDEQFF. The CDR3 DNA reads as TGTGCCAGCAGCTTTGGAGCAGCCAGGGATGAGCAGTTCTTC.

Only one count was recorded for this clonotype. The CDR3 reads CASSLGRAGGYTF. Here the CDR3 DNA reads TGCGCCAGCAGCTTGGGCCGGGCAGGTGGCTACACCTTC. This sequence joins TRBV5-1 and TRBJ1-2; the D is unclear. Germline V CDR1 and CDR2: SGHRS, YFSETQ. The ends were cut back, 0 bases at V and 7 bases at J, with 10 bases in the middle. CDR3 size: 13 residues.

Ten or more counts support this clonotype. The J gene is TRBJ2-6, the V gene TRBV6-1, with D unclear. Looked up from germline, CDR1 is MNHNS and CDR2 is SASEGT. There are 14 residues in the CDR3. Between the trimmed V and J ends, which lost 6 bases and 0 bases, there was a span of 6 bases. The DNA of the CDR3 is TGTGCCAGCAGGCCGAGCTCTGGGGCCAACGTCCTGACTTTC. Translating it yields CASRPSSGANVLTF.

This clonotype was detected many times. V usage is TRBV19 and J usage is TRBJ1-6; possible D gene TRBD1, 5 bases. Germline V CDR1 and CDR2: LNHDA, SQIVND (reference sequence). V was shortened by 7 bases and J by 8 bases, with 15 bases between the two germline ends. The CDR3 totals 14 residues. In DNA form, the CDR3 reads TGTGCCAGTACCCCCCCAGGGCAGCATTCACCCCTCCACTTT. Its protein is CASTPPGQHSPLHF.

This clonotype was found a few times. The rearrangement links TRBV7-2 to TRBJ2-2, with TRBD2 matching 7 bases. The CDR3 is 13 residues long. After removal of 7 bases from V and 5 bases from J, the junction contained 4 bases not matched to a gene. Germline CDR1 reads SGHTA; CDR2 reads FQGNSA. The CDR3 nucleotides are TGTGCCAGCAAAAGAGCGGGGACCGGGGAGCTGTTTTTT. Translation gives CASKRAGTGELFF.

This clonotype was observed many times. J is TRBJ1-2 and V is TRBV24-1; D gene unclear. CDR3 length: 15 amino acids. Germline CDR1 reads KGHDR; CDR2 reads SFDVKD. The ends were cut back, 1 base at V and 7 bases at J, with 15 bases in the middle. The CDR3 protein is CATSDFGGPDAGYTF. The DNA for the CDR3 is TGTGCCACCAGTGATTTTGGAGGGCCAGATGCTGGCTACACCTTC.

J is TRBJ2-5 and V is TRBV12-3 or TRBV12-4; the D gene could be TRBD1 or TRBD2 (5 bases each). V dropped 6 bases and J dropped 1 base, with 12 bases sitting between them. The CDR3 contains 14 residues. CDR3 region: CASRGTGPQETQYF. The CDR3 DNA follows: TGTGCCAGCAGGGGCACGGGGCCCCAAGAGACCCAGTACTTC.

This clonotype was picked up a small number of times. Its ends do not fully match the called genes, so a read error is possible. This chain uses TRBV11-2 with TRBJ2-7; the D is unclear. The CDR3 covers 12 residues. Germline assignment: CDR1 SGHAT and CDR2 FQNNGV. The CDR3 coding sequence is TGTGCCAGCAGCCTAAGCTCCTACGATCAGTACTTC. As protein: CASSLSSYDQYF.

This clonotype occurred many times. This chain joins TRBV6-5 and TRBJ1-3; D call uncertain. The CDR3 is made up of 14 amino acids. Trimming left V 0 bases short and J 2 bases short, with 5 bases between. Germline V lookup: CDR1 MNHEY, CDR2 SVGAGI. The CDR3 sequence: CASSYSETGNTIYF. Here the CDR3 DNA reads TGTGCCAGCAGTTACTCCGAAACTGGAAACACCATATATTTT.